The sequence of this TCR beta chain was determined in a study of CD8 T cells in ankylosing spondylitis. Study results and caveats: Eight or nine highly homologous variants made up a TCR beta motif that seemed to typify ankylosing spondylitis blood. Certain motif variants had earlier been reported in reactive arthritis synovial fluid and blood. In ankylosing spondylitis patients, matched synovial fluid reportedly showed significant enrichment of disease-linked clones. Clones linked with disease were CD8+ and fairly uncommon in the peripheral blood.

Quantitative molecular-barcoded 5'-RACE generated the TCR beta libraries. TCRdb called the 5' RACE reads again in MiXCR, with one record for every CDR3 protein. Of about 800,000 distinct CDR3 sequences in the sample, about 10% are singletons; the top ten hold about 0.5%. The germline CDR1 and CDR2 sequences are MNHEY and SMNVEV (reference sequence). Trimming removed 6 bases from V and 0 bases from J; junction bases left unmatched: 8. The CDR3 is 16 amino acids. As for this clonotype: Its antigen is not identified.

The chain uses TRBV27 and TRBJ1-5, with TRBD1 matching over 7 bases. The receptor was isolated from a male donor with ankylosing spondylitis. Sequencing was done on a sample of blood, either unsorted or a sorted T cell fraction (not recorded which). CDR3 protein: CASRQQGQYSNQPQHF. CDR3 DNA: TGTGCCAGCAGGCAACAGGGACAGTATAGCAATCAGCCCCAGCATTTT.